This TCR beta chain was captured by sequencing in a study of siplizumab effects on memory and regulatory T cells. Study results and caveats: The authors did not confirm suppressive function in proliferating Tregs from siplizumab cultures. A mean of approximately 70% of mappable alloreactive CD4+ clones were Treg-derived with siplizumab, compared with about 30% in controls. The mapping of alloreactive clones to unstimulated subsets covered only a minor fraction of them.

Between the trimmed V and J ends, which lost 1 base and 7 bases, there was a span of 14 bases. Germline V gives CDR1 SEHNR, CDR2 FQNEAQ (reference sequence). The CDR3 is made up of 15 amino acids. A remark on this clone: Its antigen is not known.

Profiling relied on immunoSEQ multiplex PCR, and the TCRdb table lists in-frame clones only, not all of them. The repertoire has roughly 100,000 clones, roughly 93% of them found once; the top ten carry 6.5%. Sequencing used CD8+ T cells sorted from blood. The TCR originated in a human donor in good health. The V and J genes are TRBV7-9 and TRBJ2-1, with D unclear. The CDR3 sequence: CASSLVKFNMNEQFF. DNA for the CDR3: TGTGCCAGCAGCTTAGTAAAATTCAATATGAATGAGCAGTTCTTC.